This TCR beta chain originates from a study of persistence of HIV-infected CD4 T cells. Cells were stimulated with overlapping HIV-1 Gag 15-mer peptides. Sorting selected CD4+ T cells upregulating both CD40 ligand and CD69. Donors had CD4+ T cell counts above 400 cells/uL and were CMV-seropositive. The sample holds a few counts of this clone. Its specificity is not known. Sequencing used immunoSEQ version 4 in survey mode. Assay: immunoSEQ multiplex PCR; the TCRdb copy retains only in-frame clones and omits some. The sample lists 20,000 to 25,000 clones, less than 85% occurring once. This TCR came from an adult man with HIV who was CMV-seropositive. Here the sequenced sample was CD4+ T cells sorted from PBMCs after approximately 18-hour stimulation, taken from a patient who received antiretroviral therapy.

Here the CDR3 DNA reads TGTGCCAGCAGTTCAAACCCTGGACACTCAGATATCAATCAGCCCCAGCATTTT. Residues: CASSSNPGHSDINQPQHF. The chain joins TRBV28 to TRBJ1-5; maybe TRBD1 (5 bases). The CDR3 consists of 18 residues. V was shortened by 4 bases and J by 3 bases, with 22 bases between the two germline ends. Germline CDR1 is MDHEN and CDR2 is SYDVKM.